This TCR beta chain was profiled in a study of shared clonotypes between healthy human individuals. Produced via immunoSEQ multiplex PCR; TCRdb's table is partial and in-frame only. The data show 150,000 to 200,000 clones, about 66% seen once. Donation came from healthy HIV-negative adults that had no recent acute infections or vaccinations. Only Caucasian adults living in Nashville, Tennessee served as donors. V was shortened by 7 bases and J by 3 bases, with 10 bases between the two germline ends. Germline assignment: CDR1 MDHEN and CDR2 SYDVKM. The CDR3 has 13 amino acids. Remarks on this clone: Its antigen is not identified.

Whole-study findings and limits: Memory subsets generally showed lower estimated richness than naive subsets. Measured sharing among donors was expected to vary with sequencing depth.

Sequencing input: memory CD4+ T cells sorted from blood. Subset here: CD45RA-negative fraction. This chain connects TRBV28 to TRBJ1-5; D gene uncertain. The TCR sequence derives from a man younger than 40 in good health. The CDR3: CASIGTANQPQHF. The CDR3 DNA sequence: TGTGCCAGCATTGGAACAGCCAATCAGCCCCAGCATTTT.